A selection of T cell receptor beta chains follows, all from one sample in a study of CD8 T cells in Susac syndrome. Each CDR3 protein is one row after TCRdb ran MiXCR on the immunoSEQ multiplex PCR reads. The sample holds about 180,000 distinct CDR3 sequences, 90% to 95% seen once. The sample taken for sequencing was CD4+ T cells from PBMCs. The receptor set was obtained from a human donor with Susac syndrome. The CDR3 runs from the conserved cysteine through the conserved F or W. The order of the fields is CDR3 DNA, CDR3 protein, D gene, J gene, V gene, clone size. The D gene is left open where the match is weak. Only part of the rows carry a size: once, few, many, or a class if the clone is expanded.

CDR3 DNA: TGTGCCAGCAGCTTGGGTCATGAGACCCAGTACTTC
CDR3 protein: CASSLGHETQYF
D gene: -
J gene: TRBJ2-5
V gene: TRBV5-6
clone size: -

CDR3 DNA: TGCAGCGTTCGTACAGGGGGGTCCTACGAGCAGTACTTC
CDR3 protein: CSVRTGGSYEQYF
D gene: TRBD1
J gene: TRBJ2-7
V gene: TRBV29-1
clone size: -

CDR3 DNA: TGCAGCGTCAGGGGCCGGGGGCCCAGCACAGATACGCAGTATTTT
CDR3 protein: CSVRGRGPSTDTQYF
D gene: -
J gene: TRBJ2-3
V gene: TRBV29-1
clone size: -

CDR3 DNA: TGTGCCATCAGTGTAACCCAGGCGGGGGACGAGCAGTACTTC
CDR3 protein: CAISVTQAGDEQYF
D gene: TRBD2
J gene: TRBJ2-7
V gene: TRBV10-3
clone size: -

CDR3 DNA: TGTGCCAGCAGCTACAGGGTTCCGAGGGGAAATGAGCAGTTCTTC
CDR3 protein: CASSYRVPRGNEQFF
D gene: -
J gene: TRBJ2-1
V gene: TRBV5-5
clone size: -

CDR3 DNA: TGTGCCAGCAGCTTGGGCGCGGCAGCCTACGAGCAGTACTTC
CDR3 protein: CASSLGAAAYEQYF
D gene: -
J gene: TRBJ2-7
V gene: TRBV5-4
clone size: once

CDR3 DNA: TGTGCCAGCTCACCGTCTCGCGGGGCCTCCTACGAGCAGTACTTC
CDR3 protein: CASSPSRGASYEQYF
D gene: -
J gene: TRBJ2-7
V gene: TRBV18
clone size: once

CDR3 DNA: TGTGCCAGCAGTGACCGGGACCTAAACGGCTACACCTTC
CDR3 protein: CASSDRDLNGYTF
D gene: -
J gene: TRBJ1-2
V gene: TRBV6-1
clone size: -

CDR3 DNA: TGTGCCAGCAGCCGACGGGAGTCGGTATACAATGAGCAGTTCTTC
CDR3 protein: CASSRRESVYNEQFF
D gene: -
J gene: TRBJ2-1
V gene: TRBV7-2
clone size: -

CDR3 DNA: TGTGCCAGCAGCTTGAGGACAGGGGTAAATTCACCCCTCCACTTT
CDR3 protein: CASSLRTGVNSPLHF
D gene: TRBD1
J gene: TRBJ1-6
V gene: TRBV7-9
clone size: -

CDR3 DNA: TGTGCCAGCAGCGTAGCGGCGGGGACGGGCGGGGAGCTGTTTTTT
CDR3 protein: CASSVAAGTGGELFF
D gene: -
J gene: TRBJ2-2
V gene: TRBV9
clone size: once

CDR3 DNA: TGCAGCGTTGAGGGACAGGGGGACGAGCAGTACTTC
CDR3 protein: CSVEGQGDEQYF
D gene: TRBD1
J gene: TRBJ2-7
V gene: TRBV29-1
clone size: -

CDR3 DNA: TGTGCCAGCAGCCAACCGCCTCACACTGAAGCTTTCTTT
CDR3 protein: CASSQPPHTEAFF
D gene: -
J gene: TRBJ1-1
V gene: TRBV7-2
clone size: once

CDR3 DNA: TGTGCCAGCAGCTTAGTCGGTTGGCAGGATAATGAAAAACTGTTTTTT
CDR3 protein: CASSLVGWQDNEKLFF
D gene: -
J gene: TRBJ1-4
V gene: TRBV7-9
clone size: -